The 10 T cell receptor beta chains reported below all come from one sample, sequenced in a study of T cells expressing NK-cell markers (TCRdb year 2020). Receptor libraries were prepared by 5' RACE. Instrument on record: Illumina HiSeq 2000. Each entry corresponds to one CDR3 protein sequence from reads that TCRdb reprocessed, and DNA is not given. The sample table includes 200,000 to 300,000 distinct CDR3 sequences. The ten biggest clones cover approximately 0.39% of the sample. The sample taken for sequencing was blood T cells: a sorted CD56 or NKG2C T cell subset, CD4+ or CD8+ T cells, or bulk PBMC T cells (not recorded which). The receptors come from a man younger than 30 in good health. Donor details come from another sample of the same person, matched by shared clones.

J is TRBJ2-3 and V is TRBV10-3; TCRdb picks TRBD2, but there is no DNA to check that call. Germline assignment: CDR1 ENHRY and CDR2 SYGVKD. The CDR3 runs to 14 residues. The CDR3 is CAISGRGFTDTQYF.

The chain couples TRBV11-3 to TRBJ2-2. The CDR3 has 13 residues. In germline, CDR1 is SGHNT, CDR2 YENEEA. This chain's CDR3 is CASSLDPGGELFF.

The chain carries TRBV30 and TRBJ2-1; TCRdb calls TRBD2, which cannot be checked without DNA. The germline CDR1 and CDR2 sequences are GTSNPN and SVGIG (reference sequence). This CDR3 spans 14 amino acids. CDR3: CAWSAHRLGTEQFF.

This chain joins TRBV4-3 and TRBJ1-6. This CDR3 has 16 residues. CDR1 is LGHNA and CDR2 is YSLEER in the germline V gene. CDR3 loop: CASSQESQAVNSPLHF.

This CDR3 is CASRTSGNVEQYF. The chain recombines TRBV10-3 with TRBJ2-7; TCRdb picks TRBD2, but there is no DNA to check that call. Looked up from germline, CDR1 is ENHRY and CDR2 is SYGVKD. CDR3 length: 13 amino acids.

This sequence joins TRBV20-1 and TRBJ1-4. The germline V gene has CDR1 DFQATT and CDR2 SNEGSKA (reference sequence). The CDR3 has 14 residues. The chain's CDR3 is CSARRALTNEKLFF.

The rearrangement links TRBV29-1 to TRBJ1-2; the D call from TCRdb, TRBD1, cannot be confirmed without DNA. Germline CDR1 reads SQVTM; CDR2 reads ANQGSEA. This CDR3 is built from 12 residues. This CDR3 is CSVLGQGRGYTF.

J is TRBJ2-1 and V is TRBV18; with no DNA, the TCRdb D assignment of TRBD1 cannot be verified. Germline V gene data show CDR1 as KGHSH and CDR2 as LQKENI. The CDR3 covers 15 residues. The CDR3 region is CASSPGGERLYTTFF.

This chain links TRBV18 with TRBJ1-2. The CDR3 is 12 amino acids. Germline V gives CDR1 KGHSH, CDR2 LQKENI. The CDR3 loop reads CASSASDTGYTF.

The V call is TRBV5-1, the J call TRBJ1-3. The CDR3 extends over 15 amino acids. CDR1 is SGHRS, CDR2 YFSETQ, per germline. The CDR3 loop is CASSLAGSSGNTIYF.